The entry below gives a single T cell receptor beta chain sequence along with its context. CDR3 length equals 16 residues. Trimming stripped 0 bases from V and 2 bases from J, with 13 bases between. Germline V gene sequence: CDR1 SGDLS, CDR2 YYNGEE. The sample originates from a study of blood T cell repertoires in COVID-19. Study-wide context: The study drew acute and convalescent COVID-19 samples from the United States, Italy and Spain. In each case, the material was cDNA or gDNA derived from T cells, B-cell-depleted T cells, or PBMCs.

Per the original data handling: Scientists estimated how many nucleated cells there were by amplifying reference gene primers. Here immunoSEQ multiplex PCR was the method, and the copy in TCRdb shows in-frame clones only, minus some. The DNA gave D and trimming, while V, J and clone size come from that table. The sample yields over 100,000 clones, nearly 85% seen once. The V and J genes are TRBV9 and TRBJ2-3; TRBD1 might be the D (5 bases). The sample consisted of peripheral blood. The clonotype comes from a woman aged 45-65 years with acute or convalescent COVID-19. The CDR3 DNA is TGTGCCAGCAGCGTAGGTAGGGGCCGGAACACAGATACGCAGTATTTT. Translating it yields CASSVGRGRNTDTQYF.